Below, one T cell receptor beta chain is given with its context. Its antigen is unidentified. The cDNA had a unique molecular identifier and a template-switch universal primer site. TCRdb re-called the 5' RACE reads with MiXCR, one entry per CDR3 protein. The data show some 710,000 distinct CDR3 sequences, 5.5% to 6.5% seen once. This sample was taken from a study of identical twins. Points from the study as a whole: Analyses based on zero insertions could be partly confounded by invariant MAIT and iNKT cells.

Germline CDR1 reads ENHRY; CDR2 reads SYGVKD. Trimming cost V 11 bases and J 3 bases, with 16 bases left between them. The CDR3 has 14 residues. All donors were healthy, and all were Caucasian. The V call is TRBV10-3, the J call TRBJ2-2; perhaps D is TRBD1 or TRBD2 (6 bases each). Sequenced: naive T cells sorted from blood. The TCR comes from a man younger than 35 in good health. The CDR3 reads CAAAGQGYTGELFF. In DNA, the CDR3 is TGTGCCGCCGCGGGGCAGGGGTACACCGGGGAGCTGTTTTTT.